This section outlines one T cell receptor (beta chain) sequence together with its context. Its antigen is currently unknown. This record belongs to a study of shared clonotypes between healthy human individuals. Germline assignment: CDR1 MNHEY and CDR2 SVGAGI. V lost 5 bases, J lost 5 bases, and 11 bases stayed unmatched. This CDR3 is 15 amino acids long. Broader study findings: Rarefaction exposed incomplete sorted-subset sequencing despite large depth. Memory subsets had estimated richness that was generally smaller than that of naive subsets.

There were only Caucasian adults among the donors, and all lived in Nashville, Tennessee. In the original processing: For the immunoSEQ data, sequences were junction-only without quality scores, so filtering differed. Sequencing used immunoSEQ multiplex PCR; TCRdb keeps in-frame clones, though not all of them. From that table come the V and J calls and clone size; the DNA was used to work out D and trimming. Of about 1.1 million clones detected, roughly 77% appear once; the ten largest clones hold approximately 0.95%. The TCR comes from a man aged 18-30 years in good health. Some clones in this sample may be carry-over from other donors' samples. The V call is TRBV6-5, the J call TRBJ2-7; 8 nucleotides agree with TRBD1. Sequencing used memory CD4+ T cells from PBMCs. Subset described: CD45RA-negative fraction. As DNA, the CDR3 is TGTGCCAGCAGTCCCCTCGGACAGGGTTTCCACGAGCAGTACTTC. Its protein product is CASSPLGQGFHEQYF.